The next 18 T cell receptor beta chains were all read from a single sample in a study of Graves' ophthalmopathy and Graves' hyperthyroidism. Using RNA transcripts, the TCR beta CDR3 regions were amplified. First-round RT-PCR used HTBI primers; second-round multiplex PCR followed. A single record per CDR3 protein comes from TCRdb applying MiXCR to the multiplex PCR reads. The table records 650,000 to 900,000 distinct CDR3 sequences, 35% to 50% of them present only once. The specimen sequenced was peripheral blood. The source of these receptors is an adult man with Graves' ophthalmopathy.

This clonotype was detected ten times or more. The V gene is TRBV29-1, the J gene TRBJ1-2; no firm D call. The CDR3 is 11 amino acids. V shed 0 bases and J shed 5 bases, with 4 bases lying between them. Germline CDR1 SQVTM, CDR2 ANQGSEA. CDR3 sequence (DNA): TGCAGCGTTGAAGAACGGTATGGCTACACCTTC. It specifies CSVEERYGYTF. Based on the CDR3 plus reference TRBV29-1 and TRBJ1-2, the full variable domain is SAVISQKPSRDICQRGTSLTIQCQVDSQVTMMFWYRQQPGQSLTLIATANQGSEATYESGFVIDKFPISRPNLTFSTLTVSNMSPEDSSIYLCSVEERYGYTFGSGTRLTVV.

This clonotype was observed once. The chain is built from TRBV7-2 and TRBJ1-4, with TRBD1 identical over 8 bases. Trimming removed 5 bases from V and 7 bases from J; junction bases left unmatched: 9. Germline loops: CDR1 SGHTA, CDR2 FQGNSA. The CDR3 is made up of 15 amino acids. CDR3 bases: TGTGCCAGCAGCCCATCGGACAGGGTTAGTGAAAAACTGTTTTTT. This sequence encodes CASSPSDRVSEKLFF.

The chain couples TRBV11-2 to TRBJ2-7; no clear D gene. From germline, CDR1 is SGHAT and CDR2 FQNNGV. Between the trimmed V and J ends, which lost 6 bases and 0 bases, there was a span of 15 bases. This CDR3 is built from 15 residues. The CDR3 spells CASSAQDYSSYEQYF. The CDR3 coding sequence is TGTGCCAGCAGTGCTCAAGATTACTCCTCCTACGAGCAGTACTTC. Looking up the rest from reference TRBV11-2 and TRBJ2-7 gives the full variable domain: EAGVAQSPRYKIIEKRQSVAFWCNPISGHATLYWYQQILGQGPKLLIQFQNNGVVDDSQLPKDRFSAERLKGVDSTLKIQPAKLEDSAVYLCASSAQDYSSYEQYFGPGTRLTVT.

This clonotype was counted many times. The rearrangement joins TRBV7-9 to TRBJ2-5; a weak D match, TRBD2 (6 bases). This CDR3 comprises 17 residues. Germline V gene data show CDR1 as SEHNR and CDR2 as FQNEAQ (reference sequence). V lost 5 bases and J 1 base, leaving 20 bases between the germline ends. CDR3: CASSLRTSGQAQETQYF. CDR3 sequence (DNA): TGTGCCAGCAGCCTTCGGACGAGCGGGCAGGCCCAAGAGACCCAGTACTTC.

This clonotype was detected ten times or more. V and J are TRBV2 and TRBJ2-7, with 10 bases fitting TRBD1. The V gene end was trimmed by 7 bases and the J gene end by 4 bases; junction bases not matched to a gene: 4. The CDR3 runs to 13 residues. Germline CDR1 and CDR2: SNHLY and FYNNEI. The CDR3 DNA reads TGTGCCAGCACGACAGGGGGCTCGTACGAGCAGTACTTC. As protein: CASTTGGSYEQYF. Together with reference TRBV2 and TRBJ2-7, the CDR3 gives the full variable domain: EPEVTQTPSHQVTQMGQEVILRCVPISNHLYFYWYRQILGQKVEFLVSFYNNEISEKSEIFDDQFSVERPDGSNFTLKIRSTKLEDSAMYFCASTTGGSYEQYFGPGTRLTVT.

About this clonotype: It may be a read error: a sequence one base away is much more abundant. V gene TRBV7-9 combines with J gene TRBJ2-5; D is perhaps TRBD2 (6 bases). Trimming stripped 3 bases from V and 7 bases from J, with 12 bases between. This CDR3 has 13 amino acids. Germline V lookup: CDR1 SEHNR, CDR2 FQNEAQ (reference sequence). The chain's CDR3 is CASSFRWGVTQYF. DNA of the CDR3: TGTGCCAGCAGCTTCCGTTGGGGGGTGACCCAGTACTTC.

The rearrangement links TRBV4-3 to TRBJ1-1, with D unclear. The CDR3 extends over 15 amino acids. CDR1 and CDR2 (germline): LGHNA, YSLEER. Trimming removed 0 bases from V and 3 bases from J, with 11 bases in between. The CDR3 DNA is TGCGCCAGCAGCCAAGATTGGGGAATTGACACTGAAGCTTTCTTT. Translated: CASSQDWGIDTEAFF.

Comment on this clonotype: Here the CDR3 omits its conserved ending phenylalanine or tryptophan, so a read error is the likely source. The chain employs TRBV5-1 and TRBJ2-5; TRBD1 is a possible D gene (5 bases). Trimming removed 0 bases at V and 2 bases at J, with 11 bases between. The V gene's germline CDR1 is SGHRS and CDR2 YFSETQ. The length of the CDR3 is 15 residues. CDR3 in amino acids: CASSLDTGLQETQYV. CDR3 DNA sequence: TGCGCCAGCAGCTTGGATACAGGCCTACAAGAGACCCAGTACGTC.

This clonotype was counted between two and nine times. CDR3 amino acids: CASTSTGNQPQHF. DNA for the CDR3: TGTGCCAGTACCTCTACAGGGAATCAGCCCCAGCATTTT. V and J are TRBV19 and TRBJ1-5, with D tentatively TRBD1 (6 bases). In germline, CDR1 is LNHDA, CDR2 SQIVND (reference sequence). This CDR3 has 13 amino acids. The V end was cut by 7 bases, the J end by 4 bases, with 11 bases between.

Concerning this clonotype: At one of its ends the junction is not consistent with the germline gene, which may arise from a read error. V is TRBV7-2 and J is TRBJ2-6; 10 bases are a match to TRBD1. This CDR3 comprises 14 residues. The germline V gene encodes CDR1 SGHTA and CDR2 FQGNSA. CDR3 region: CASSPRDRGPTEAF. The CDR3, as DNA: TGTGCCAGCAGCCCCCGCGACAGGGGGCCTACTGAAGCTTTC.

Concerning this clonotype: Possible read error: a much larger clone is one base away. This rearrangement joins TRBV29-1 to TRBJ1-2; D perhaps matches TRBD1 (5 bases). The germline gives CDR1 SQVTM, CDR2 ANQGSEA. The CDR3 loop spans 13 amino acids. CDR3 sequence reads: CSAEVPGGYGYTF. The CDR3 DNA is TGCAGCGCTGAAGTTCCGGGGGGCTATGGCTACACCTTC.

To note about this clonotype: A much larger clone lies one base from this, so it may be a read error. This chain joins TRBV7-3 and TRBJ1-1; D gene uncertain. Germline lookup yields CDR1 SGHTA and CDR2 FQGTGA. This CDR3 comprises 13 residues. CDR3 nucleotides: TGTGCCCGCAGCCCCGAGTGGAGCGCTGAAGCTTTCTTT. It specifies CARSPEWSAEAFF.

In this sample, this clonotype turned up many times. The chain links TRBV4-2 to TRBJ1-2; D gene ambiguous. This CDR3 region has 14 residues. Trimming shortened V by 3 bases and J by 4 bases, and 12 bases separated the two germline ends. Per germline, CDR1 LGHNA and CDR2 YNFKEQ. DNA of the CDR3: TGTGCCAGCAGCCATCCAGGCCAAACCTATGGCTACACCTTC. This sequence encodes CASSHPGQTYGYTF.

Comments on this clonotype: This CDR3 fails to terminate in the conserved phenylalanine or tryptophan, so it likely reflects a read error. The chain employs TRBV24-1 and TRBJ1-5; the D gene is possibly TRBD1 (5 bases). CDR3 length: 14 residues. Germline CDR1 is KGHDR and CDR2 is SFDVKD. The CDR3 nucleotides read TGTGCCAGCAGTTCCCGGGGGTCCGGTCAGCCCCAGCATTAT. As protein: CASSSRGSGQPQHY.

The chain employs TRBV7-2 and TRBJ1-5; TRBD1 might be the D (6 bases). Trimming took 6 bases from V and 0 from J, leaving 12 bases between them. The CDR3 runs 15 residues. CDR1 is SGHTA and CDR2 is FQGNSA in the germline V gene. The DNA of the CDR3 is TGTGCCAGCAGTCGACAGGCGAATAGCAATCAGCCCCAGCATTTT. This sequence encodes CASSRQANSNQPQHF.

The chain recombines TRBV7-2 with TRBJ2-7, with 12 bases identical to TRBD2. The CDR3 spans 15 residues. V lost 4 bases and J lost 2; bases outside the gene matches: 3. Per the germline V gene, CDR1 is SGHTA and CDR2 is FQGNSA. The CDR3 nucleotides read TGTGCCAGCAGCTCCGGACTAGCGGGACCCTACGAGCAGTACTTC. It translates to CASSSGLAGPYEQYF.

This clonotype has at least ten counts. The chain uses TRBV2 and TRBJ1-6; perhaps TRBD1 as D (5 bases). The CDR3 has 14 residues. Germline V gives CDR1 SNHLY, CDR2 FYNNEI. Between the trimmed V and J ends, which lost 4 bases and 5 bases, there was a span of 9 bases. The CDR3 bases are TGTGCCAGCAGTGCGCAGGGAAATAATTCACCCCTCCACTTT. Amino acid sequence: CASSAQGNNSPLHF.

This clonotype was detected only a few times. The chain combines TRBV5-1 with TRBJ2-2, with 9 positions matching TRBD1. This CDR3 region has 16 residues. V lost 5 bases and J lost 2; bases outside the gene matches: 7. Germline V gene lookup returns CDR1 SGHRS and CDR2 YFSETQ. This chain's CDR3 is CASSLTGGVNTGELFF. Written as DNA, the CDR3 is TGCGCCAGCAGTCTAACAGGGGGCGTAAACACCGGGGAGCTGTTTTTT.